A selection of T cell receptor beta chains follows, all from one sample in a study of identical twins. TCRdb reanalysed the 5' RACE reads using MiXCR and keeps one entry per CDR3 protein. The sample records 1.5 million to 2 million distinct CDR3 sequences, about 31% being singletons. The sequenced sample was cord blood. The receptors were gathered from a newborn girl in good health. Both conserved end residues are part of each CDR3. The D gene is left open where the match is weak. Clone size is stated in some rows and not others, as once, few, many or a class when expanded.

TRBD1 NA TRBJ2-4 TRBV7-2 TGTGCCAGCAGCTTCCGACAGGGGTGGGGGGCCAAAAACATTCAGTACTTC CASSFRQGWGAKNIQYF
TRBD2 many TRBJ2-1 TRBV4-2 TGTGCCAGCAGCTTTCAGCGGGAGGCATCCTACAATGAGCAGTTCTTC CASSFQREASYNEQFF
TRBD2 NA TRBJ2-3 TRBV10-2 TGCGCCAGCAGGGGACTAGCGGGAGTTAGCACAGATACGCAGTATTTT CASRGLAGVSTDTQYF
NA NA TRBJ2-5 TRBV6-5 TGTGCCAGCAGTTACTCATGGTCGAATCACGGAGAGACCCAGTACTTC CASSYSWSNHGETQYF
NA few TRBJ2-1 TRBV5-1 TGCGCCAGCAGCTTGGCACCTACTAGGCCGAGCGCCTACAATGAGCAGTTCTTC CASSLAPTRPSAYNEQFF
NA few TRBJ1-2 TRBV7-9 TGTGCCAGCAGCTTAGAAGCAGCGTCCACCTTC CASSLEAASTF
NA NA TRBJ2-5 TRBV5-1 TGCGCCAGCAAAATCGGGACCGGTCACAATGAGCAGTACTTC CASKIGTGHNEQYF
NA NA TRBJ2-2 TRBV12-5 TGTGCTAGTGGTTTGAGCCTGTCCTACCTCAGAGAGGCCGGGGAGCTGTTTTTT CASGLSLSYLREAGELFF
NA NA TRBJ2-5 TRBV12-3/TRBV12-4 TGTGCCAGCAGTTTACGATATAACGGAAGAGAGACCCAGTACTTC CASSLRYNGRETQYF
NA NA TRBJ2-3 TRBV10-3 TGTGCCATCAGTTGGGGGGGCCCGGCCACAGATACGCAGTATTTT CAISWGGPATDTQYF
TRBD1 few TRBJ2-3 TRBV6-2/TRBV6-3 TGTGCCAGCAGTTATGTACCGGGACAGGGCACAGATACGCAGTATTTT CASSYVPGQGTDTQYF
TRBD1 once TRBJ2-1 TRBV5-4 TGTGCCAGCAGCTTGGGCAGGGGGCGGGATTACAATGAGCAGTTCTTC CASSLGRGRDYNEQFF
NA NA TRBJ2-3 TRBV4-1 TGCGCCAGCAGCCAACTCCTAGCGACCCCAGATACGCAGTATTTT CASSQLLATPDTQYF
NA NA TRBJ1-2 TRBV28 TGTGCCAGCAGCCCTTGGAGGGGGGGGCTCACAAACTATGGCTACACCTTC CASSPWRGGLTNYGYTF
TRBD1 NA TRBJ1-2 TRBV5-1 TGCGCCAGCAGCGACCCCCGGGACAGGGGGCTTACTAAGTATGGCTACACCTTC CASSDPRDRGLTKYGYTF
TRBD2 NA TRBJ2-4 TRBV20-1 TGCAGTGCTAGAAATAGCGGGGGGGCCAAAAACATTCAGTACTTC CSARNSGGAKNIQYF
NA few TRBJ1-5 TRBV20-1 TGCAGTGCTAGAGTCCAGGGGATTTATAGCAATCAGCCCCAGCATTTT CSARVQGIYSNQPQHF
NA many TRBJ1-5 TRBV7-2 TGTGCCAGCAGCTTCGGAGGTCTTAGCAATCAGCCCCAGCATTTT CASSFGGLSNQPQHF
NA NA TRBJ1-1 TRBV6-1 TGTGCCAGCAGTGAACCGCCGTCCCCCGGACTAACTGAAGCTTTCTTT CASSEPPSPGLTEAFF
TRBD2 NA TRBJ2-3 TRBV11-2 TGTGCCAGCAGCTTAAAAAAACTAGCGGGGGGGCCTCGACACGGCACAGATACGCAGTATTTT CASSLKKLAGGPRHGTDTQYF